This entry lists 27 T cell receptor beta chains sequenced from one sample in a study of T cells during gluten challenge in celiac disease. Paired single-cell TRA and TRB sequences were amplified by three nested PCRs with multiplexed primers. TCRdb redid the calling of the single-cell sequencing reads with MiXCR, one entry per CDR3 protein. The data hold around 150 distinct CDR3 sequences, with approximately 54% observed a single time. Cells were tetramer-binding CD4+ effector-memory gut-homing T cells. The starting material was gluten-specific CD4+ T cells sorted from blood using tetramers, obtained at baseline or on day 6, 14 or 28 of gluten challenge (not recorded which). Every receptor here comes from a female donor with celiac disease.

V is TRBV9 and J is TRBJ1-1; TRBD1 might be the D (5 bases). V lost 0 bases, J lost 6 bases, and 15 bases lay in between. The CDR3 runs 15 residues. Per germline, CDR1 SGDLS and CDR2 YYNGEE. The CDR3 DNA reads as TGTGCCAGCAGCGTAGAAGGGCAGGGTGGCTCTGAAGCTTTCTTT. It encodes CASSVEGQGGSEAFF.

This rearrangement joins TRBV20-1 to TRBJ2-3; D is tentatively TRBD1 or TRBD2 (5 bases each). The ends were cut back, 0 bases at V and 11 bases at J, with 15 bases in the middle. This CDR3 has 13 residues. CDR1 and CDR2 from the germline V gene are DFQATT and SNEGSKA (reference sequence). CDR3 in DNA: TGCAGTGCTAGAGACCAGGGTCTAGCTATGCAGTATTTT. Its translation: CSARDQGLAMQYF.

The table lists this clonotype with a few counts. The J gene is TRBJ2-5, the V gene TRBV29-1; D is undetermined. With 6 bases removed from V and 1 base from J, the gap between germline ends came to 6 bases. The germline gives CDR1 SQVTM, CDR2 ANQGSEA. The CDR3 is 11 residues long. CDR3 protein: CSVAFQETQYF. CDR3 nucleotide sequence: TGCAGCGTAGCGTTCCAAGAGACCCAGTACTTC. The whole variable domain, filled in from reference TRBV29-1 and TRBJ2-5, reads SAVISQKPSRDICQRGTSLTIQCQVDSQVTMMFWYRQQPGQSLTLIATANQGSEATYESGFVIDKFPISRPNLTFSTLTVSNMSPEDSSIYLCSVAFQETQYFGPGTRLLVL.

The chain uses TRBV19 and TRBJ1-3; D not certain. Germline CDR1 reads LNHDA; CDR2 reads SQIVND (reference sequence). CDR3 size: 15 residues. Trimming removed 2 bases at V and 0 bases at J, with 8 bases between. The CDR3 spells CASSIYPVSGNTIYF. CDR3 sequence (DNA): TGTGCCAGTAGTATATATCCGGTCTCTGGAAACACCATATATTTT.

The chain recombines TRBV3-1 with TRBJ2-7; a weak D match, TRBD1 (7 bases). This CDR3 comprises 14 residues. V gave up 10 bases and J gave up 0 bases, with 16 bases separating them. Germline CDR1 and CDR2: LGHDT and YNNKEL (reference sequence). The CDR3 spells CATARDRLSYEQYF. Written as DNA, the CDR3 is TGTGCCACCGCGCGGGACAGACTCTCCTACGAGCAGTACTTC.

This chain connects TRBV10-2 to TRBJ2-3; 8 positions agree with TRBD2. CDR3 length: 14 amino acids. Unmatched junction bases numbered 4, after V lost 7 bases and J lost 1 base. Germline V gives CDR1 WSHSY, CDR2 SAAADI. This chain's CDR3 is CASTPGLGTDTQYF. The CDR3, as DNA: TGCGCCAGCACCCCGGGACTAGGCACAGATACGCAGTATTTT.

CDR3 region: CASSLAQPSTDTQYF. Here the CDR3 DNA reads TGTGCCAGCAGCTTAGCTCAGCCTAGCACAGATACGCAGTATTTT. This chain uses TRBV7-2 with TRBJ2-3; no definite D call. V was clipped by 0 bases and J by 0 bases, with 7 bases between them. The CDR3 is made up of 15 amino acids. The germline gives CDR1 SGHTA, CDR2 FQGNSA.

The chain uses TRBV7-2 and TRBJ2-5; 7 nucleotides agree with TRBD2. Germline loops: CDR1 SGHTA, CDR2 FQGNSA. The trim removed 2 bases at V and 7 bases at J, leaving 10 bases unmatched. CDR3 length equals 15 residues. The CDR3 region is CASSLRAGDGGTQYF. Written as DNA, the CDR3 is TGTGCCAGCAGCTTACGGGCGGGAGATGGGGGGACCCAGTACTTC.

The chain links TRBV6-2 or TRBV6-3 to TRBJ1-6; D gene uncertain. The CDR3 spans 13 residues. With 2 bases removed from V and 10 bases from J, the gap between germline ends came to 9 bases. Germline CDR1 reads MNHEY; CDR2 reads SVGEGT. This CDR3 reads CASSYNTESPLHF. DNA of the CDR3: TGTGCCAGCAGTTACAATACAGAATCACCCCTCCACTTT.

The rearrangement links TRBV7-6 to TRBJ2-3; D call uncertain. The germline gives CDR1 SGHVS, CDR2 FNYEAQ. The V end was cut by 5 bases, the J end by 6 bases, with 15 bases between. The CDR3 is 14 residues long. The chain's CDR3 is CASSPLAVGDTQYF. Here the CDR3 DNA reads TGTGCCAGCAGCCCCTTGGCGGTCGGGGATACGCAGTATTTT.

The sample holds a few counts of this clonotype. The V gene is TRBV7-2, the J gene TRBJ2-5; D might be TRBD1 (5 bases). The CDR3 contains 13 residues. Germline-derived CDR1 and CDR2 are SGHTA and FQGNSA. V was shortened by 6 bases and J by 5 bases, with 13 bases between the two germline ends. CDR3 sequence: CASSVRGWETQYF. CDR3 nucleotides: TGTGCCAGCAGTGTTAGGGGCTGGGAGACCCAGTACTTC.

The chain employs TRBV5-1 and TRBJ2-7; D is undetermined. Germline CDR1 SGHRS, CDR2 YFSETQ. The CDR3 covers 14 residues. V gave up 0 bases and J gave up 7 bases, with 14 bases separating them. CDR3 DNA sequence: TGCGCCAGCAGCTTGGCCCCTAATGGTGGGGAGCAGTACTTC. Translation: CASSLAPNGGEQYF. The variable domain in full, with the rest retrieved from reference TRBV5-1 and TRBJ2-7, is KAGVTQTPRYLIKTRGQQVTLSCSPISGHRSVSWYQQTPGQGLQFLFEYFSETQRNKGNFPGRFSGRQFSNSRSEMNVSTLELGDSALYLCASSLAPNGGEQYFGPGTRLTVT.

By share of the sample, this clonotype is hyperexpanded (1% or more). The CDR3 loop is CSVGLSGGATDTQYF. In nucleotides, the CDR3 is TGCAGCGTAGGCCTTAGCGGGGGGGCTACAGATACGCAGTATTTT. The J gene is TRBJ2-3, the V gene TRBV29-1; 11 bases align to TRBD2. Germline lookup yields CDR1 SQVTM and CDR2 ANQGSEA. This CDR3 is built from 15 residues. J gave up 3 bases and V 6 bases, and 8 bases lay outside the gene matches.

The rearrangement links TRBV14 to TRBJ1-5; no definite D call. The CDR3 contains 12 residues. V lost 4 bases and J 8 bases, leaving 9 bases between the germline ends. Germline CDR1 SGHDN, CDR2 FVKESK. The CDR3 region has the DNA TGTGCCAGCAGCCGAGGCCCGGAGCCCCAGCATTTT. Its translation is CASSRGPEPQHF.

The chain has TRBV6-5 and TRBJ1-1; 8 positions match TRBD1. This CDR3 is built from 15 residues. Germline V gene lookup returns CDR1 MNHEY and CDR2 SVGAGI. V was clipped by 7 bases and J by 5 bases; unmatched bases: 12. CDR3 protein: CASNDRTGRKTEAFF. The CDR3 region has the DNA TGTGCCAGCAATGACCGGACAGGGAGAAAAACTGAAGCTTTCTTT.

The rearrangement uses TRBV7-2 and TRBJ2-1, with 8 bases identical to TRBD1. The CDR3 spans 16 residues. Trimming took 2 bases from V and 5 from J; bases not matched to a gene: 8. Germline CDR1 SGHTA, CDR2 FQGNSA. The CDR3 loop reads CASSLSFGTGDNEQFF. Written as DNA, the CDR3 is TGTGCCAGCAGCTTATCATTTGGGACAGGCGACAATGAGCAGTTCTTC.

In DNA form, the CDR3 reads TGCAGCGTTGGAGGGGGCGGGTCCTATGGCTACACCTTC. Its translation is CSVGGGGSYGYTF. The chain links TRBV29-1 to TRBJ1-2; 7 bases are a match to TRBD1. CDR3 length equals 13 residues. The ends lost 4 bases at V and 4 bases at J; junction bases unmatched: 6. Germline CDR1 is SQVTM and CDR2 is ANQGSEA.

This clonotype is labeled as medium-sized. The chain uses TRBV27 and TRBJ2-7; 7 bases are a match to TRBD2. CDR1 MNHEY and CDR2 SMNVEV come from the germline V gene (reference sequence). After removal of 3 bases from V and 0 bases from J, the junction contained 5 bases not matched to a gene. The CDR3 runs 15 residues. CDR3 loop: CASSLRGSYSYEQYF. The CDR3 region has the DNA TGTGCCAGCAGTTTGCGGGGGTCCTACTCCTACGAGCAGTACTTC.

On this clonotype: The junction departs from germline at one end; a sequencing error may be responsible. V gene TRBV20-1 combines with J gene TRBJ2-1; 8 bases are a match to TRBD1. The length of the CDR3 is 16 residues. Germline CDR1 reads DFQATT; CDR2 reads SNEGSKA (reference sequence). The CDR3 spells CSARDRTGMNTREQFF. DNA for the CDR3: TGCAGTGCTAGAGATAGGACAGGGATGAACACCAGGGAGCAGTTTTTT.

The V call is TRBV4-1, the J call TRBJ2-7, with TRBD2 matching 9 bases. The germline V gene encodes CDR1 MGHRA and CDR2 YSYEKL. The CDR3 runs 17 residues. Losses at the gene ends were 3 bases for V and 2 bases for J; bases not matched to a gene: 11. Here the CDR3 reads CASSQYPSQREAYEQYF. DNA for the CDR3: TGCGCCAGCAGCCAGTACCCGTCCCAGCGGGAGGCCTACGAGCAGTACTTC.

This chain uses TRBV9 with TRBJ2-3, with 8 bases lining up with TRBD2. This CDR3 has 16 residues. CDR1 and CDR2 from the germline V gene are SGDLS and YYNGEE. Trimming at V came to 4 bases and at J to 6 bases, leaving 13 bases not matched to a gene. CDR3: CASSPKRENLVDTQYF. The CDR3 coding sequence is TGTGCCAGCAGCCCCAAGCGGGAGAATTTGGTGGATACGCAGTATTTT.

The rearrangement uses TRBV7-2 and TRBJ1-2, with D hard to call. The CDR3 totals 16 residues. Germline loops: CDR1 SGHTA, CDR2 FQGNSA. The germline V and J ends were trimmed by 0 bases and 0 bases, with 11 bases remaining between them. CDR3 sequence (DNA): TGTGCCAGCAGCTTAGCGGCGGGGTTACCTAACTATGGCTACACCTTC. Amino acids: CASSLAAGLPNYGYTF.

The rearrangement links TRBV6-1 to TRBJ1-2; 9 bases match TRBD1. The CDR3 loop spans 16 amino acids. CDR1 is MNHNS and CDR2 is SASEGT in the germline V gene. Germline trimming cut 1 base from V and 6 bases from J; bases unmatched to any gene: 9. CDR3 residues: CASSEGLGQGIDGYTF. CDR3 DNA: TGTGCCAGCAGTGAAGGCCTGGGACAGGGTATAGATGGCTACACCTTC.

This clonotype was seen a few times. The rearrangement links TRBV7-2 to TRBJ2-3; the D is unclear. Trimming left V 2 bases short and J 4 bases short, with 13 bases between. The CDR3 length is 15 residues. Germline CDR1 SGHTA, CDR2 FQGNSA. CDR3 DNA sequence: TGTGCCAGCAGCTTACGGGCCCTTGGCGCAGATACGCAGTATTTT. The encoded protein is CASSLRALGADTQYF.

In its sample, this clonotype ranks as hyperexpanded. The V call is TRBV20-1, the J call TRBJ1-5; D gene unclear. Trimming pared 0 bases from V and 0 bases from J, leaving 15 bases between. From germline, CDR1 is DFQATT and CDR2 SNEGSKA (reference sequence). CDR3 length equals 17 residues. CDR3 in DNA: TGCAGTGCTAGAGAGGGGTCGGGATGGGATAGCAATCAGCCCCAGCATTTT. Its translation is CSAREGSGWDSNQPQHF.

The rearrangement links TRBV7-2 to TRBJ2-1, with 13 nucleotides matching TRBD2. The CDR3 contains 15 residues. V trimming: 2 bases; J trimming: 8 bases; junction bases outside the gene matches: 3. Germline values: CDR1 SGHTA, CDR2 FQGNSA. CDR3: CASSLRTSGSHEQFF. CDR3 bases: TGTGCCAGCAGCTTAAGGACTAGCGGGAGCCATGAGCAGTTCTTC.

The chain recombines TRBV19 with TRBJ1-1; TRBD1 matches at 9 bases. CDR3 length: 16 residues. From germline, CDR1 is LNHDA and CDR2 SQIVND (reference sequence). The V and J ends lost 5 bases and 0 bases, in that order; junction bases with no gene match: 7. CDR3 loop: CASSATGGQMNTEAFF. CDR3 DNA: TGTGCCAGTAGTGCCACAGGGGGCCAGATGAACACTGAAGCTTTCTTT.